This T cell receptor beta chain was sequenced in a study of cytomegalovirus exposure and HLA in healthy donors. Study at large: The approximately 120 validation repertoires used the same platform as the 666 first-cohort repertoires, a later analysis reported.

Findings and limits, study-wide: The classifier reportedly diagnosed cytomegalovirus status with high specificity and sensitivity.

The donors were in the roughly 120-subject validation cohort, distinct from the roughly 600-subject first cohort. Trimming took 5 bases from V and 3 from J, leaving 10 bases between them. In germline, CDR1 is KGHSH, CDR2 LQKENI. This CDR3 comprises 13 residues. Points on this clone: What it binds is not known.

Profiling relied on immunoSEQ multiplex PCR, and the TCRdb table lists in-frame clones only, not all of them. This table holds about 120,000 clones, over 75% found once. This rearrangement joins TRBV18 to TRBJ1-2; D is possibly TRBD1 (5 bases). The sample consisted of PBMCs. The TCR was taken from a woman younger than 45 in good health and CMV-seronegative. The CDR3 here is CASSTGRDYGYTF. The CDR3 DNA is TGTGCCAGCTCAACCGGCAGGGACTATGGCTACACCTTC.